This T cell receptor (beta chain) is from a study of Ad26.COV2.S vaccination and SARS-CoV-2 variants. Overall study context: Intramuscular Ad26.COV2.S doses were given once or twice, 56 days apart.

Concerning this clone itself: What it binds is not known.

The CDR3 consists of 13 residues. V was shortened by 8 bases and J by 3 bases, with 11 bases between the two germline ends. Germline V lookup: CDR1 WSHSY, CDR2 SAAADI. Regarding treatment: some 20 received Ad26.COV2.S at low or high dose, single or two shots; about 5 received placebo; per-sample allocation not given. Sampling happened 63 days after the first vaccine or placebo injection. Donor was an adult aged 18-55 years in Boston. Study results and caveats: It was reported that spike-specific CD8+ and CD4+ T cell responses were substantially broad after vaccination. Similar non-spike TCR breadth was seen in vaccine and placebo recipients.

Sequenced by immunoSEQ multiplex PCR; TCRdb stores in-frame clones only, minus some. This table has a few hundred thousand clones, 88% appearing once. This sequence originates from a person aged 18 to 59 who received the Ad26.COV2.S COVID-19 vaccine or a placebo. The specimen comprised peripheral blood, sampled in a trial of Ad26.COV2.S vaccine versus placebo. This rearrangement joins TRBV10-2 to TRBJ1-5; D gene uncertain. CDR3 DNA: TGCGCCAGCGGTACTGACCCCAATCAGCCCCAGCATTTT. Translating gives CASGTDPNQPQHF.